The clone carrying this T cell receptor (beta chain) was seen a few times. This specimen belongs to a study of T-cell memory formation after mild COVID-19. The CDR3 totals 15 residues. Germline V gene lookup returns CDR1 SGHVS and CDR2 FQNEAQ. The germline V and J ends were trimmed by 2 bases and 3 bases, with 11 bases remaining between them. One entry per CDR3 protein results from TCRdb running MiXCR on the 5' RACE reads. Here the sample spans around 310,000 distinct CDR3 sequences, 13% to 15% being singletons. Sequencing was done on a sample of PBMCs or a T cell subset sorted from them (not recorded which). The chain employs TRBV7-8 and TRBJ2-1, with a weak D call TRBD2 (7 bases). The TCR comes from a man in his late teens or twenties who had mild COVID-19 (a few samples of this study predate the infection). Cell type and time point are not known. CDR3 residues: CASSLRGADYNEQFF. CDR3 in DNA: TGTGCCAGCAGCTTACGGGGGGCCGACTACAATGAGCAGTTCTTC.